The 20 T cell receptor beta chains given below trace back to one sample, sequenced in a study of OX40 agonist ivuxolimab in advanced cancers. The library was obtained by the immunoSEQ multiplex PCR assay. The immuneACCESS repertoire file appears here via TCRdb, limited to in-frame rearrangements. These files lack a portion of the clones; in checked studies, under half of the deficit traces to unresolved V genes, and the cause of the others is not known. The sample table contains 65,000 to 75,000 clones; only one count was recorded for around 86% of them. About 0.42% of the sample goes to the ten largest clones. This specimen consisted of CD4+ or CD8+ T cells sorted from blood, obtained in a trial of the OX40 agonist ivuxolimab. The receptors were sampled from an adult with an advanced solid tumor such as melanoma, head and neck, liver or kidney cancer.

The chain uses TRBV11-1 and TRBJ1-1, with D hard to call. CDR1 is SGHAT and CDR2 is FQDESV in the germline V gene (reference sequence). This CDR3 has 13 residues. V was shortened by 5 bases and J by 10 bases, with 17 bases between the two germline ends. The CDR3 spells CASSPLLSGRAFF. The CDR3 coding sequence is TGTGCCAGCAGCCCCCTCTTGTCGGGAAGAGCTTTCTTT.

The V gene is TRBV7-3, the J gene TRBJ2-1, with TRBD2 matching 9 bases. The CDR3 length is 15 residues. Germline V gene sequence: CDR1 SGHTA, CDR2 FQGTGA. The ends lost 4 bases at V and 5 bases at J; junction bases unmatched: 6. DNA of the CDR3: TGTGCCAGCAGCTCCGGGACTAGCCGTAACAATGAGCAGTTCTTC. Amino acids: CASSSGTSRNNEQFF.

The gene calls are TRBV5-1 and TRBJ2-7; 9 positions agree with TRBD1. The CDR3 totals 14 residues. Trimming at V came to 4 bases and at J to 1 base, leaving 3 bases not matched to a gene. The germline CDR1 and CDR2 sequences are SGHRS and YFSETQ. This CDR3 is CASSQTGGSYEQYF. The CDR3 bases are TGCGCCAGCAGCCAGACAGGGGGGTCCTACGAGCAGTACTTC. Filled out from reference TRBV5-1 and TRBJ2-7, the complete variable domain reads KAGVTQTPRYLIKTRGQQVTLSCSPISGHRSVSWYQQTPGQGLQFLFEYFSETQRNKGNFPGRFSGRQFSNSRSEMNVSTLELGDSALYLCASSQTGGSYEQYFGPGTRLTVT.

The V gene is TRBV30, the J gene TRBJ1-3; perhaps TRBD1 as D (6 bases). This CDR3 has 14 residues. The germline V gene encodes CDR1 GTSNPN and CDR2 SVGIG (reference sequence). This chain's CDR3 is CAGGGGESGNTIYF. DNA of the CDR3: TGTGCGGGAGGCGGGGGCGAATCTGGAAACACCATATATTTT. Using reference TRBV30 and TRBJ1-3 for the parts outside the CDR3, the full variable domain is SQTIHQWPATLVQPVGSPLSLECTVEGTSNPNLYWYRQAAGRGLQLLFYSVGIGQISSEVPQNLSASRPQDRQFILSSKKLLLSDSGFYLCAGGGGESGNTIYFGEGSWLTVV.

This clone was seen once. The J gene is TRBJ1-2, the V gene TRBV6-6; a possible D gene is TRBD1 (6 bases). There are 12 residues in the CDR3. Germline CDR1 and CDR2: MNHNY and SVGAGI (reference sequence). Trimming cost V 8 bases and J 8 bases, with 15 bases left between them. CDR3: CASHRGGEGYTF. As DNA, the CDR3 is TGTGCCAGCCATAGGGGGGGGGAAGGCTACACCTTC.

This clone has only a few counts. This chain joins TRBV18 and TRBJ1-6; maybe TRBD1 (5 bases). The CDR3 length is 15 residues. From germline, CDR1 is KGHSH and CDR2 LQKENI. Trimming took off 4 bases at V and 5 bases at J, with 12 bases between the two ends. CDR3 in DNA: TGTGCCAGCTCACTAGCGACAGTGGATAATTCACCCCTCCACTTT. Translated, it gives CASSLATVDNSPLHF.

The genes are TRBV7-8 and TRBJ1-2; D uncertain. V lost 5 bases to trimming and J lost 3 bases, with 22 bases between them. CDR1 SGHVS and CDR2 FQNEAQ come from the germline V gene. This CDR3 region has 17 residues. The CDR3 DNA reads TGTGCCAGCAGCCCGACCATTACAGCGATAAAAGACTATGGCTACACCTTC. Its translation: CASSPTITAIKDYGYTF.

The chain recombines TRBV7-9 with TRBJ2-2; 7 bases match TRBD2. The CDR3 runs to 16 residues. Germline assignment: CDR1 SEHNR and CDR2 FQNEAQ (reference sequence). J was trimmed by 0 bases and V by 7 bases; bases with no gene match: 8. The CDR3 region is CASTFWGGSNTGELFF. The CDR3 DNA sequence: TGTGCCAGCACCTTTTGGGGGGGTTCGAACACCGGGGAGCTGTTTTTT.

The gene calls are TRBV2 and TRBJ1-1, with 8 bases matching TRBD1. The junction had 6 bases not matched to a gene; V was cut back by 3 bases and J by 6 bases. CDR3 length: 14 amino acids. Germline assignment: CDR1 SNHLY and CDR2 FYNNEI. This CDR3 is CASSEGQGAAEAFF. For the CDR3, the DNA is TGTGCCAGCAGTGAGGGCCAGGGGGCAGCTGAAGCTTTCTTT.

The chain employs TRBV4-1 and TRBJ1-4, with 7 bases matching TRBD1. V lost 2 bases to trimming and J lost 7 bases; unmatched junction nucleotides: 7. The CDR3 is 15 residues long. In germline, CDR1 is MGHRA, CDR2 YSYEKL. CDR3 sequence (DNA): TGCGCCAGCAGCCAAATAGGGGGCTATGGTGAAAAACTGTTTTTT. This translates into CASSQIGGYGEKLFF.

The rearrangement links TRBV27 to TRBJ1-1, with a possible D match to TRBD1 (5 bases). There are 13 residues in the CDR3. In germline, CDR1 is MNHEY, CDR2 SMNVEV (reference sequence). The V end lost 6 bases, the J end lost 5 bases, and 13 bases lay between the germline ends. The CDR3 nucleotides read TGTGCCAGCAGCGCTTACGGACAAACTGAAGCTTTCTTT. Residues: CASSAYGQTEAFF.

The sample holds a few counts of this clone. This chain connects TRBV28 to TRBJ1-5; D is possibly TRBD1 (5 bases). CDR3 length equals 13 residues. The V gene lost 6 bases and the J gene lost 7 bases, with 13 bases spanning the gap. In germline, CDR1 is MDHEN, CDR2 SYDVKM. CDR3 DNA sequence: TGTGCCAGCAGGGGGACGTCTGGGCAGCCCCAGCATTTT. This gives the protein CASRGTSGQPQHF.

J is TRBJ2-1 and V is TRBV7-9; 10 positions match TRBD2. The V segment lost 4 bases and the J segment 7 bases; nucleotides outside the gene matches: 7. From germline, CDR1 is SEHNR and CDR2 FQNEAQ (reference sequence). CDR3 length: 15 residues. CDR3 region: CASSSGLARRNEQFF. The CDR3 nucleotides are TGTGCCAGCAGCTCGGGACTAGCGAGAAGGAATGAGCAGTTCTTC.

CDR3 residues: CASSEGLAGAQETQYF. CDR3 coding DNA: TGTGCCAGCAGTGAGGGACTAGCGGGGGCACAAGAGACCCAGTACTTC. This chain connects TRBV2 to TRBJ2-5; TRBD2 aligns across 14 bases. V dropped 3 bases and J dropped 2; count of bases not matched to a gene: 2. CDR1 and CDR2 (germline): SNHLY, FYNNEI. CDR3 length equals 16 residues.

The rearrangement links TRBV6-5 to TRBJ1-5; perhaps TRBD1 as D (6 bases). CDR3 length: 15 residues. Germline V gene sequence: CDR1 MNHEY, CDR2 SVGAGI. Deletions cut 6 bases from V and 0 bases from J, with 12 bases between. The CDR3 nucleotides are TGTGCCAGCAGACAGGACAGACATAGCAATCAGCCCCAGCATTTT. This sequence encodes CASRQDRHSNQPQHF.

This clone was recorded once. The DNA for the CDR3 is TGTGCCAGCAGCTTGAGAGACAGGGGGCCAACTTTCTTT. Translated, it gives CASSLRDRGPTFF. This chain links TRBV7-9 with TRBJ1-1, with 10 bases that match TRBD1. CDR1 is SEHNR and CDR2 is FQNEAQ in the germline V gene (reference sequence). The trim removed 3 bases at V and 12 bases at J, leaving 7 bases unmatched. CDR3 size: 13 residues.

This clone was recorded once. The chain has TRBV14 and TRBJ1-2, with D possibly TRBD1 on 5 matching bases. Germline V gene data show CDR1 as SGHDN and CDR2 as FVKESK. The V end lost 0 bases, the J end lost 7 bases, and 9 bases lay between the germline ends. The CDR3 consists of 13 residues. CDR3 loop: CASSQDRRGGYTF. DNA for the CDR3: TGTGCCAGCAGCCAAGATCGAAGGGGTGGCTACACCTTC.

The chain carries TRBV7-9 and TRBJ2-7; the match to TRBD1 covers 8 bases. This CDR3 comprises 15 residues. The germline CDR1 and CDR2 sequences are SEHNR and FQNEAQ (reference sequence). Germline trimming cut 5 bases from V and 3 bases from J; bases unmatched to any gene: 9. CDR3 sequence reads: CASSRTGTGNYEQYV. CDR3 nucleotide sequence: TGTGCCAGCAGCCGAACCGGGACAGGTAACTACGAGCAGTACGTC.

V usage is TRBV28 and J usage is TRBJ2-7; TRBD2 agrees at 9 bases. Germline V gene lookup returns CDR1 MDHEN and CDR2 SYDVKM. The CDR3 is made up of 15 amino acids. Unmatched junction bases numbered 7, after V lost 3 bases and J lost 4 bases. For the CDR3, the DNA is TGTGCCAGCAGTTTTTCGGCTAGCGGGATATACGAGCAGTACTTC. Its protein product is CASSFSASGIYEQYF.

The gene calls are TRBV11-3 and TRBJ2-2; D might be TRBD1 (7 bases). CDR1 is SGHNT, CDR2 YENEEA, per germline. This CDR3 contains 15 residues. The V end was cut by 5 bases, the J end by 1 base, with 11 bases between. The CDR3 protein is CASSPQGGNTGELFF. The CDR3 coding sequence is TGTGCCAGCAGCCCCCAGGGGGGGAACACCGGGGAGCTGTTTTTT.